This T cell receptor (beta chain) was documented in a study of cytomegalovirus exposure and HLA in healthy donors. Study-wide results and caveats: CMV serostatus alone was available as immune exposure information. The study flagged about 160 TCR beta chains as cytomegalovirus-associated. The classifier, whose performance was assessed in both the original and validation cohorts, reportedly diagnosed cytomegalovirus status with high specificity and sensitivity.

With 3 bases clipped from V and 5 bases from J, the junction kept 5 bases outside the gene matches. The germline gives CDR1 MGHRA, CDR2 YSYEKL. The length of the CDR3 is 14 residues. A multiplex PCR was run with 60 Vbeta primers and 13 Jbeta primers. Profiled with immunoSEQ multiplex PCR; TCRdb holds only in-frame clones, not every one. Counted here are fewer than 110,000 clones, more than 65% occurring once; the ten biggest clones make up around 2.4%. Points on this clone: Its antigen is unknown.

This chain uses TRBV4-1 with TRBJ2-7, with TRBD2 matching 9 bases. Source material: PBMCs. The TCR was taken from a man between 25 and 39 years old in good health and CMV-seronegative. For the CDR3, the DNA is TGCGCCAGCAGCCATAGCGGGGGCTTGAACGAGCAGTACTTC. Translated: CASSHSGGLNEQYF.